This T cell receptor (beta chain) was identified in a study of T-cell memory formation after mild COVID-19 (dated by TCRdb to the early 2020s). In terms of the full investigation: TCR sequence clusters from the two donors were largely donor specific. In a couple of donors, T-cell clones that expanded and contracted after mild COVID-19 were tracked by sequencing TCRalpha and TCRbeta repertoires over time. The cohort was made up of two young adult volunteers, one female and one male, who were previously healthy.

The data were produced on an Illumina NovaSeq 6000. cDNA libraries for TCRalpha and TCRbeta were prepared by 5'RACE using constant-segment primers, with sample barcodes and unique molecular identifiers added. Trizol reagent was used to extract RNA from every sample. Library amplification was performed in two PCR steps, and a second sample barcode and Illumina TruSeq adapters were introduced in the second step. Sequencing of libraries was performed on an Illumina NovaSeq with 2 x 150 bp paired-end reads. Under the source paper's analysis protocol: Reads were demultiplexed and collapsed into UMI-guided consensus sequences with migec v1.2.7. Using mixcr v2.1.11, UMI consensuses were aligned to TRA and TRB V and J templates and then assembled into clonotypes. Expanded or contracted clonotypes were those called significant by both edgeR and NoisET, with noise models trained on biological replicates. For edgeR calls, the cutoffs were a false discovery rate-adjusted p below 0.01 and a log2 fold-change threshold of 1. As an exploratory analysis of dynamics, max-normalized trajectories of the 1000 most abundant clonotypes were examined by PCA with hierarchical clustering. The CD4 or CD8 phenotype of responding clones was assigned using the separately sequenced CD4+ and CD8+ repertoires. Using fastp trimming at Q25 and MiXCR clonotype assembly, TCRdb reanalyzed the public sequencing data and kept in-frame beta chains. Rows matching on CDR3 protein sequence are summarized as one entry with the most common DNA and genes. The V and J calls were not made by the authors but by TCRdb's processing. Recorded for this sample are about 400,000 distinct CDR3 sequences; more than 15% of them occurred a single time. Jointly, the top ten make up 20% to 25% of the sample.

The CDR3 holds 15 amino acids from the cysteine to the phenylalanine. CDR3 DNA is the only sequence kept; it has 45 bases, read in frame from the first base. The germline ends are 10 bases apart after V is trimmed by 2 bases and J by 1 base. The germline V gene encodes CDR1 SEHNR and CDR2 FQNEAQ (reference sequence). Ficoll-Paque density gradient centrifugation was the method used to isolate PBMCs. What the authors observed across the whole study: The study covered only a couple of mild cases, and larger cohorts including severe cases with pre-infection samples were considered necessary. Contracting CD4+ clones were located mainly in the CM and EM memory subsets, whereas CD8+ clones were found to be enriched in EMRA. Whether the second-wave clones peaking on day 37 were SARS-CoV-2 specific was not confirmed. The detection of some responding clones in pre-infection memory suggests that pre-existing cross-reactive memory T cells joined the SARS-CoV-2 response. Clones contracting from day 15 to 85 had balanced CD4/CD8 phenotypes, while a second wave expanding from day 15 to 37 was biased towards CD4+.

This clonotype was counted a single time. Its antigen target is currently unknown. Base qualities are not recorded, but no much larger clone differs from it by a single base. A single read counts as weak evidence. The V and J segments used are TRBV7-9 and TRBJ2-3, with the identity of the D gene unclear. The TCR was taken from a man aged 18 to 30 who had mild COVID-19 (a few samples of this study predate the infection). The sample titles of this study are shuffled in the database, so cell type and time point are left out; the donor was told from shared clones. Sequencing was performed on PBMCs or a T cell subset sorted from them (not recorded which). CDR3 reads: CASSLYSLRTDTQYF. Read as DNA, the sequence is TGTGCCAGCAGCTTATATTCTTTACGCACAGATACGCAGTATTTT. The CDR3 plus the reference TRBV7-9 and TRBJ2-3 genes for the other parts give the full variable domain: DTGVSQNPRHKITKRGQNVTFRCDPISEHNRLYWYRQTLGQGPEFLTYFQNEAQLEKSRLLSDRFSAERPKGSFSTLEIQRTEQGDSAMYLCASSLYSLRTDTQYFGPGTRLTVL.